This TCR beta chain was identified in a study of T cells in Graves' hyperthyroidism and ophthalmopathy. General observations from the study: The blood repertoire included most of the expanded thyroid clonotypes above 0.001.

Germline assignment: CDR1 SNHLY and CDR2 FYNNEI. V was pared by 8 bases and J by 1 base, with 12 bases between. The CDR3 totals 14 residues. Amplification of TCR beta CDR3 regions used RNA as the template. The HTBI primer set served for first-round RT-PCR of the TCR CDR3. Using its own MiXCR run on the multiplex PCR reads, TCRdb lists one record per CDR3 protein. Found here are roughly 560,000 distinct CDR3 sequences, about 15% of them singletons; the top ten hold approximately 4.2%. At least 3 on the Clinical Activity Score was recorded for ophthalmopathy patients, who also had NOSPECS grade at least 4 and duration under 3 months. Exclusion of a patient resulted from uncontrolled infection, other autoimmune disease, pregnancy or lactation. There are many counts of this clonotype. What it recognizes is unknown.

This TCR derives from a woman aged 40 to 50 with Graves' ophthalmopathy. Sequencing was done on a sample of blood. The V gene is TRBV2, the J gene TRBJ1-5, with D tentatively TRBD1 (6 bases). The chain's CDR3 is CASGQGWSNQPQHF. In nucleotides, the CDR3 is TGTGCCAGCGGGCAGGGGTGGAGCAATCAGCCCCAGCATTTT.